This TCR beta chain emerged from a study of radiotherapy plus CTLA-4 blockade in lung cancer (dated by TCRdb to 2016 to 2019). In terms of the full investigation: Among the enrolled patients, about 19% had an objective response, and 31% reached disease control.

Libraries were constructed by the immunoSEQ multiplex PCR assay. TCRdb retrieved this table from immuneACCESS and kept in-frame rearrangements only. Not all clones are present; in checked studies, unresolved V genes account for under half, and no reason is known for the remainder. Present in this sample are 30,000 or so clones, more than 70% of which were seen just once. Jointly, the top ten make up around 5.1% of the sample. The sample holds one count of this clone. The clone's antigen remains unknown. No much larger clonotype is one base removed from it; base qualities were not supplied. The study evaluated CTLA-4 blockade (ipilimumab) given together with focal radiation therapy in patients who had chemo-refractory metastatic non-small-cell lung cancer. The paper as a whole reports these results and caveats: Increased serum interferon-beta after radiation, together with early dynamic changes in blood T cell clones, were reported to be the strongest predictors of response. After treatment with radiotherapy and ipilimumab, TCR clones that came from tumors expanded in the peripheral blood.

V lost 4 bases and J lost 4 bases; the stretch between them is 13 bases long. The CDR3 runs 14 residues from the cysteine to the phenylalanine. Only the CDR3 DNA stays, 42 bases, in frame from base 1. According to the germline V gene, CDR1 reads LGHNA and CDR2 reads YSLEER. The receptor chain draws on TRBV4-3 and TRBJ2-5, with no reliable assignment of the D segment. The material was peripheral blood, obtained from a patient treated with radiotherapy plus ipilimumab. The source of this sequence is a human donor with non-small cell lung cancer whose response to radiotherapy plus ipilimumab could not be evaluated. This receptor carries the CDR3 CASSPRLGPETQYF. The DNA is as follows: TGCGCCAGCAGCCCGCGGTTGGGTCCAGAGACCCAGTACTTC.